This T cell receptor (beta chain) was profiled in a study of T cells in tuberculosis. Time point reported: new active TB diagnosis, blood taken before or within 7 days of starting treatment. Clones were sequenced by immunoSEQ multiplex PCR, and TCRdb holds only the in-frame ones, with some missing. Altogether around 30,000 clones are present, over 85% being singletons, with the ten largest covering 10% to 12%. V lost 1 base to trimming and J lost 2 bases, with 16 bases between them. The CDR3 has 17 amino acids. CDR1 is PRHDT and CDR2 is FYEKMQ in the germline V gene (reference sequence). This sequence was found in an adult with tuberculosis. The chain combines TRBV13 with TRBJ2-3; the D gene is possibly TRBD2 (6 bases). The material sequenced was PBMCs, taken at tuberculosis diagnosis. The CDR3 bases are TGTGCCAGCAGCTTAGAAGCGTTCGGGGGAGCCACAGATACGCAGTATTTT. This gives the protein CASSLEAFGGATDTQYF.